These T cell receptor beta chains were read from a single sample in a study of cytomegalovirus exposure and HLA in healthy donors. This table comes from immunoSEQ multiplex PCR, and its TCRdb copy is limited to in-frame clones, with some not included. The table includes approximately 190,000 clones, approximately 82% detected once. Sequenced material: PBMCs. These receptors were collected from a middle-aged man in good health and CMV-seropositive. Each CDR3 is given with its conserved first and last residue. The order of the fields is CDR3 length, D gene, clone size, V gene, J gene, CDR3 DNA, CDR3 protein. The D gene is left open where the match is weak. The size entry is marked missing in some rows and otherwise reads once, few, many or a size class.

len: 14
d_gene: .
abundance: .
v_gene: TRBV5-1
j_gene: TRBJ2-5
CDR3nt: TGCGCCAGCAGCCTAGCATCCCCGGGCGAGACCCAGTACTTC
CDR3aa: CASSLASPGETQYF

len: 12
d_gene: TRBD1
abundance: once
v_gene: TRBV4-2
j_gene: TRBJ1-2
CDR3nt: TGTGCCAGCAGCCGACAGGGGAGTCGCTACACCTTC
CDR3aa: CASSRQGSRYTF

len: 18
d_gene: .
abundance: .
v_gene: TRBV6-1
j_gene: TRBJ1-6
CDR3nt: TGTGCCAGCAGTGAATCCAGACAGGCGAGCTCCTATAATTCACCCCTCCACTTT
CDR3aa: CASSESRQASSYNSPLHF

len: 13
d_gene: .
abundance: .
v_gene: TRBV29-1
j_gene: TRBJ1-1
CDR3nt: TGCAGCGTGGCCAGGGGCCTGAACACTGAAGCTTTCTTT
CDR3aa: CSVARGLNTEAFF

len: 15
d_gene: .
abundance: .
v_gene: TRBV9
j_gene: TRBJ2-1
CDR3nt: TGTGCCAGCAGCGTTGAGACTAAGTTTTACAATGAGCAGTTCTTC
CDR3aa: CASSVETKFYNEQFF

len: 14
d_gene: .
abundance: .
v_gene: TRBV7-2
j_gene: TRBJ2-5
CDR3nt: TGTGCCAGCAGCCGGGACACCAATCAAGAGACCCAGTACTTC
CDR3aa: CASSRDTNQETQYF

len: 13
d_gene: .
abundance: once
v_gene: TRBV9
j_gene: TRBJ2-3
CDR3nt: TGTGCCAGCAGCGTAGGGGCCACAGATACGCAGTATTTT
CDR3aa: CASSVGATDTQYF

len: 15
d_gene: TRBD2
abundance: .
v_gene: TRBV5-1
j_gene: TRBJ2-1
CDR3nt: TGCGCCAGCAGCGTCAGACTAGCCCCCTACAATGAGCAGTTCTTC
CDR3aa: CASSVRLAPYNEQFF

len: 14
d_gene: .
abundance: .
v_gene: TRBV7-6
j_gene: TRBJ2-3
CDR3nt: TGTGCCAGCAGCCCCCTCCTTGGCACAGATACGCAGTATTTT
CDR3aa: CASSPLLGTDTQYF

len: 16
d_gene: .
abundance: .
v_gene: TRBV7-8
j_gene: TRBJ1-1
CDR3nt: TGTGCCAGCAGCCCTCAGGGCGGGGGGACGCACACTGAAGCTTTCTTT
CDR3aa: CASSPQGGGTHTEAFF

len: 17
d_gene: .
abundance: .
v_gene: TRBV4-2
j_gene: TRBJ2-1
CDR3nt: TGTGCCAGCAGCCAAGAAGGGGGGGGCGGCGCCTACAATGAGCAGTTCTTC
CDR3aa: CASSQEGGGGAYNEQFF

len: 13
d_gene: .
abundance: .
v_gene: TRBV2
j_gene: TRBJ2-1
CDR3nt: TGTGCCAGCAGAGGAGGACTTCACAATGAGCAGTTCTTC
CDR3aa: CASRGGLHNEQFF

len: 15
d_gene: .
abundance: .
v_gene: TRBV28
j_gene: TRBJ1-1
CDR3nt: TGTGCCAGCAGTTTGTTGAGTACAGGGAACACTGAAGCTTTCTTT
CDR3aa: CASSLLSTGNTEAFF

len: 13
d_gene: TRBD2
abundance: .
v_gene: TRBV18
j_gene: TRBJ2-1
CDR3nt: TGTGCCAGCTCACCTACCGAGACTAGCGGAAAGTTCTTC
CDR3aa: CASSPTETSGKFF

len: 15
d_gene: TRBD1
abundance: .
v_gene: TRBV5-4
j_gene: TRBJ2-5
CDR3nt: TGTGCCAGCAGCTTGAAGGGACAGGGGTCAGAGACCCAGTACTTC
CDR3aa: CASSLKGQGSETQYF

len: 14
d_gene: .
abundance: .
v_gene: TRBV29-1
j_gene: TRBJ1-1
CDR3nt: TGCAGCGTCCTTAGGGGGGGGGTTGGGACTGAAGCTTTCTTT
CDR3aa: CSVLRGGVGTEAFF

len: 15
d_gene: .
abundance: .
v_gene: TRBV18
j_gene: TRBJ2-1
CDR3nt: TGTGCCAGCTCACCGTCCAGGACAGAGTACAATGAGCAGTTCTTC
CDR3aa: CASSPSRTEYNEQFF

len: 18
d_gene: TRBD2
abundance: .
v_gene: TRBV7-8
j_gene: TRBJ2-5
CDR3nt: TGTGCCAGCAGCTTTTCCGGGACTAGCGGGAGGGGGGGGGAGACCCAGTACTTC
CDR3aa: CASSFSGTSGRGGETQYF

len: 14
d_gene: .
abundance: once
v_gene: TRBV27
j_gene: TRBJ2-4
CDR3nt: TGTGCCAGCAGTTCACGGGTCGAGGGTTCCATTCAGTACTTC
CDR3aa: CASSSRVEGSIQYF

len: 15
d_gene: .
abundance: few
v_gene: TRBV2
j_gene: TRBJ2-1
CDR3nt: TGTGCCAGCAGTGATATTGGCTTGTTTAACAATGAGCAGTTCTTC
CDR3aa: CASSDIGLFNNEQFF

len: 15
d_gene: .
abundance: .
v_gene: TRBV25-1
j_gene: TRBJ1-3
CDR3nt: TGTGCCAGCAGTGATCCGACAGGCAGTGGAAACACCATATATTTT
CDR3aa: CASSDPTGSGNTIYF

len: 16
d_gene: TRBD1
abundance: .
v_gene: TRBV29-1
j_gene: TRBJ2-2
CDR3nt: TGCAGCGTTGGGACGACAGGGGGTATGAACACCGGGGAGCTGTTTTTT
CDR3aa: CSVGTTGGMNTGELFF

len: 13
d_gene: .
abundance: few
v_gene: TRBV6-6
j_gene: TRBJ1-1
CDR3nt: TGTGCCAGCAGATTACAGCTGAACACTGAAGCTTTCTTT
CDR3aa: CASRLQLNTEAFF

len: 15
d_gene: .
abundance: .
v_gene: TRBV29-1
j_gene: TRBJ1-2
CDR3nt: TGCAGCGTTGAAAGGGCAGGGATGGGGAACTATGGCTACACCTTC
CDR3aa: CSVERAGMGNYGYTF

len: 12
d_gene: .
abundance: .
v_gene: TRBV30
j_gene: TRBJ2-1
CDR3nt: TGTGCCTGGAGTGGGCCTTACAATGAGCAGTTCTTC
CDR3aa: CAWSGPYNEQFF

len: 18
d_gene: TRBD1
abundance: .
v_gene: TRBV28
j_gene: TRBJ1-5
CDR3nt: TGTGCCAGCAGTTTACCTACGACAGGGGGGCGCGGCAATCAGCCCCAGCATTTT
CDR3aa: CASSLPTTGGRGNQPQHF

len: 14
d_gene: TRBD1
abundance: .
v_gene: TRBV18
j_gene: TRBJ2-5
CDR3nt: TGTGCCAGCTCACGCGGACAGGTGGGAGAGACCCAGTACTTC
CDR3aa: CASSRGQVGETQYF

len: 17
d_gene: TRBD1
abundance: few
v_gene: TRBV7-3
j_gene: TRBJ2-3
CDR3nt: TGTGCCAGCAGCTTAGCCCGCCGGGGGACAGGGGGCAGTACGCAGTATTTT
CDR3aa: CASSLARRGTGGSTQYF

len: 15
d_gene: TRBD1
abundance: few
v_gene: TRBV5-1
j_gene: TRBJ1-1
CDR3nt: TGCGCCAGCAGCTTGGGGACAGGGCGGGGCACTGAAGCTTTCTTT
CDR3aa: CASSLGTGRGTEAFF

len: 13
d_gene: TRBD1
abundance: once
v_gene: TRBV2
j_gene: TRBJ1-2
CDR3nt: TGTGCCACCGTTTACCGGGACAGCAATGGCTACACCTTC
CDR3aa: CATVYRDSNGYTF

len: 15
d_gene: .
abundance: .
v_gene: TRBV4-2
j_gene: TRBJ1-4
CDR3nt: TGTGCCAGCAGCCCAACTCGTGCAACTAATGAAAAACTGTTTTTT
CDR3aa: CASSPTRATNEKLFF

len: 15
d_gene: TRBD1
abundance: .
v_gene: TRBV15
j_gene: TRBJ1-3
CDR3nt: TGTGCCACCAGCAGAGGGGACAGCTCTGGAAACACCATATATTTT
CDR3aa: CATSRGDSSGNTIYF

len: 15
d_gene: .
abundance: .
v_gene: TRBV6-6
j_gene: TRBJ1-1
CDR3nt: TGTGCCAGCAGTTACCCAGGGGTGGGGAACACTGAAGCTTTCTTT
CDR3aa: CASSYPGVGNTEAFF

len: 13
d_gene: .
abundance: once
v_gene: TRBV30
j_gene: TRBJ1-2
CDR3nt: TGTGCCTGGAGTGCGGGGGGAACATATGGCTACACCTTC
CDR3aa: CAWSAGGTYGYTF

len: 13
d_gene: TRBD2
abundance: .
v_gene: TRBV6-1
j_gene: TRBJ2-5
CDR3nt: TGTGCCAGCAGTGATTCCGGGAGGGCGACCCAGTACTTC
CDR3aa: CASSDSGRATQYF

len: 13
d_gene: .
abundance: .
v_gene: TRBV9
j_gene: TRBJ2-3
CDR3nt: TGTGCCAGCAGCCCCAGCGTCACAGATACGCAGTATTTT
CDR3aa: CASSPSVTDTQYF

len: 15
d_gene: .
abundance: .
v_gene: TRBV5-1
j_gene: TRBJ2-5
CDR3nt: TGCGCCAGCAGCTTGGCCTTTGTCCACTCCGAGGAGCAGTACTTC
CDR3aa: CASSLAFVHSEEQYF

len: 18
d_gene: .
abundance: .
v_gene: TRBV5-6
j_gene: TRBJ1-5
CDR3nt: TGTGCCAGCAGCTTGGGGCCTGGTTCGAAATATAGCAATCAGCCCCAGCATTTT
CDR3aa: CASSLGPGSKYSNQPQHF

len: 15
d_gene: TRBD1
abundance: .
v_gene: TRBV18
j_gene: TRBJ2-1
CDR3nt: TGTGCCAGCTCACCCTACCGGGACAGGGGTCATGAGCAGTTCTTC
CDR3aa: CASSPYRDRGHEQFF

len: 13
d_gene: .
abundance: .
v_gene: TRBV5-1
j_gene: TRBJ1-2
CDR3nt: TGCGCCAGCAGCCAACAGGGCCCTGATGGCTACACCTTC
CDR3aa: CASSQQGPDGYTF

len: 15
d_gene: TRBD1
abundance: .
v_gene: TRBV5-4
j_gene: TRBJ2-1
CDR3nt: TGTGCCAGCAGCGTCCGGGACAGGGGGCTCAATGAGCAGTTCTTC
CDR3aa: CASSVRDRGLNEQFF

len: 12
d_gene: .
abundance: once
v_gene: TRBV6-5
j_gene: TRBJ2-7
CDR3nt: TGTGCCAGCAGTCGCCCCGGGGACGAGCAGTACTTC
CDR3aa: CASSRPGDEQYF

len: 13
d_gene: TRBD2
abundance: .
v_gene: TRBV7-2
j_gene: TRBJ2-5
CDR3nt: TGTGCCATCTCATCTAGCGGGAGGCAGACCCAGTACTTC
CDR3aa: CAISSSGRQTQYF

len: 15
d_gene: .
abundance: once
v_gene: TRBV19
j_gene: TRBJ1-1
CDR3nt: TGTGCCAGTAGCGGGGGAAGCGGGCTGAACACTGAAGCTTTCTTT
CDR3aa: CASSGGSGLNTEAFF

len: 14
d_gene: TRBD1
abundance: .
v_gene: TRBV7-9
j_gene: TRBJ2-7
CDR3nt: TGTGCCAGCAGCGAACCGGGACAGGCCTACGAGCAGTACTTC
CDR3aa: CASSEPGQAYEQYF

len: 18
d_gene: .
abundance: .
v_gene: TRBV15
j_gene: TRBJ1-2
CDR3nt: TGTGCCACCAGCAGAGATGGGGGTCCGACAGGACCTAACTATGGCTACACCTTC
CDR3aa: CATSRDGGPTGPNYGYTF

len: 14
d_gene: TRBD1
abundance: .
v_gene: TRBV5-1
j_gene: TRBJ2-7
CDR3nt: TGCGCCAGCAGCTTGGTGGGGACAGGGCCCGAGCAGTACTTC
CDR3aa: CASSLVGTGPEQYF

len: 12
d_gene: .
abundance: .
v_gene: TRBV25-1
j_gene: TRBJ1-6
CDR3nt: TGTGCCAGCAGTGATCGGGGGTCACCCCTCCACTTT
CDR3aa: CASSDRGSPLHF

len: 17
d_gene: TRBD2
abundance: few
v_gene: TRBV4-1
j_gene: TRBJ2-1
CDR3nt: TGCGCCAGCAGCCTCGGGACTAGCGGGAGTTATCGCAATGAGCAGTTCTTC
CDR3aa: CASSLGTSGSYRNEQFF

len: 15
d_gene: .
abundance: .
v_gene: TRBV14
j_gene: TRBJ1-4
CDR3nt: TGTGCCAGCAGCCAAGTAGGGGGACGCGGTGAAAAACTGTTTTTT
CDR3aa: CASSQVGGRGEKLFF

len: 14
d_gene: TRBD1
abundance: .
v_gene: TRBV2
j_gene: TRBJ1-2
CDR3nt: TGTGCCAGCAGCCTCGAGACAGGGATCTATGGCTACACCTTC
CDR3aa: CASSLETGIYGYTF

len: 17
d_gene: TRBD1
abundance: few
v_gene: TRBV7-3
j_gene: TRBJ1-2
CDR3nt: TGTGCCAGCAGCTTAAAGCCAGGGGGCGCGGTCAACTATGGCTACACCTTC
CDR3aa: CASSLKPGGAVNYGYTF